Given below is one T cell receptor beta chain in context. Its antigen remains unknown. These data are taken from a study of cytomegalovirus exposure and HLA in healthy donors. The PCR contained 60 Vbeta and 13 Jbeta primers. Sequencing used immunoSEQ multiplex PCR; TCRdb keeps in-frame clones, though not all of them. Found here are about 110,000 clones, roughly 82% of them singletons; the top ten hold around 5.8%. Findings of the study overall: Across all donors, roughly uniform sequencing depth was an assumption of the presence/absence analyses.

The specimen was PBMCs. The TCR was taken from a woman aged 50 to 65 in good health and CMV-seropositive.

CDR3 sequence reads: CASSFLAGGSGELFF. The CDR3 region has the DNA TGTGCCAGCAGCTTTTTGGCAGGGGGCTCCGGGGAGCTGTTTTTT. This rearrangement joins TRBV7-3 to TRBJ2-2; 8 bases line up with TRBD1. This CDR3 has 15 residues. The J segment lost 6 bases and the V segment lost 3 bases, leaving 6 bases of the junction unmatched. Germline V gene sequence: CDR1 SGHTA, CDR2 FQGTGA. The variable domain in full, completed from reference TRBV7-3 and TRBJ2-2, reads GAGVSQTPSNKVTEKGKYVELRCDPISGHTALYWYRQSLGQGPEFLIYFQGTGAADDSGLPNDRFFAVRPEGSVSTLKIQRTERGDSAVYLCASSFLAGGSGELFFGEGSRLTVL.